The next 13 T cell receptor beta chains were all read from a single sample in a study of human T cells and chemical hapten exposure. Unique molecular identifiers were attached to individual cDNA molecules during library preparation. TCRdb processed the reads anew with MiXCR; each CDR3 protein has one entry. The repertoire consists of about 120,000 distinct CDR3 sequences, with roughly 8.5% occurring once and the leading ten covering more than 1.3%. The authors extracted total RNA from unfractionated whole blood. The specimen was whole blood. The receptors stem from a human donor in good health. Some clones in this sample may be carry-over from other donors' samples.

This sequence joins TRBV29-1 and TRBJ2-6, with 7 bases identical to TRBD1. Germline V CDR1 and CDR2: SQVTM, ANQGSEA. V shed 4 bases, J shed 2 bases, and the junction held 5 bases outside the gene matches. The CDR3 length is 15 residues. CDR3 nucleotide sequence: TGCAGCGTTGTTTCAGGGGGTGCTGGGGCCAACGTCCTGACTTTC. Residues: CSVVSGGAGANVLTF. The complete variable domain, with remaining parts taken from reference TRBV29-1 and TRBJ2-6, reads SAVISQKPSRDICQRGTSLTIQCQVDSQVTMMFWYRQQPGQSLTLIATANQGSEATYESGFVIDKFPISRPNLTFSTLTVSNMSPEDSSIYLCSVVSGGAGANVLTFGAGSRLTVL.

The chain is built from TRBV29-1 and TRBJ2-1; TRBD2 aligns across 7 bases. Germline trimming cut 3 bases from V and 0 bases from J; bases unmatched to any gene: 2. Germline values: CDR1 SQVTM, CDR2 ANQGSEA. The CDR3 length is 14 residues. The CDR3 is CSVERGSSYNEQFF. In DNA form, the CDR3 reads TGCAGCGTTGAGCGCGGGAGCTCCTACAATGAGCAGTTCTTC.

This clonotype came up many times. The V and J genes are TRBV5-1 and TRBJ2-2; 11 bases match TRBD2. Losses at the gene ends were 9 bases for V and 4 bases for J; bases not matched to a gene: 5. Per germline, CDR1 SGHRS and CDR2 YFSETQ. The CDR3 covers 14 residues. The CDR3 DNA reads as TGCGCCACCACCGGGACTAGCGGCACCGGGGAGCTGTTTTTT. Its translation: CATTGTSGTGELFF.

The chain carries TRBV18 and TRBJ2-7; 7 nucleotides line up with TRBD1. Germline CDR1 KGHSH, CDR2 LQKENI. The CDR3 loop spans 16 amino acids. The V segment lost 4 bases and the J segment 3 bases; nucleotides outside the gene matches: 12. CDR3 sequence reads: CASSLDRTGLNYEQYF. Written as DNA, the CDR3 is TGTGCCAGCTCACTCGACAGGACAGGCCTGAACTACGAGCAGTACTTC.

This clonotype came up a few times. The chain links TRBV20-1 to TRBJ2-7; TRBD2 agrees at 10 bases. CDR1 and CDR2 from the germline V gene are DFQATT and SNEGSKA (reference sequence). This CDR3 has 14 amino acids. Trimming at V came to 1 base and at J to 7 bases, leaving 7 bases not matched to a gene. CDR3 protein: CSARVSGGAGEQYF. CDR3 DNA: TGCAGTGCTAGAGTCAGCGGGGGGGCCGGAGAGCAGTACTTC.

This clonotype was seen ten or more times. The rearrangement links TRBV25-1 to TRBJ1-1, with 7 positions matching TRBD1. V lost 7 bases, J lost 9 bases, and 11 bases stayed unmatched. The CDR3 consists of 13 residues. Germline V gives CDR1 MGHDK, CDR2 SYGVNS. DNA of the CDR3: TGTGCCAGCACCAAGCCAGGGACAGTACAAGCTTTCTTT. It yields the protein CASTKPGTVQAFF.

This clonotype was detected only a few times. CDR3 in amino acids: CASSSFLKWTEAFF. CDR3 in DNA: TGTGCCAGCAGTTCATTTCTTAAGTGGACAGAAGCTTTCTTT. This chain uses TRBV27 with TRBJ1-1, with D tentatively TRBD1 (5 bases). The CDR3 loop spans 14 amino acids. Trimming shortened V by 4 bases and J by 8 bases, and 17 bases separated the two germline ends. Germline V gene lookup returns CDR1 MNHEY and CDR2 SMNVEV (reference sequence).

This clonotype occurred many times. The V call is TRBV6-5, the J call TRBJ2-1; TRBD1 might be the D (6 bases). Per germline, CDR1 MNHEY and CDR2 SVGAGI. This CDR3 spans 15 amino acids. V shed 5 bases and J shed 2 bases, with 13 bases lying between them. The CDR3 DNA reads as TGTGCCAGCAGTGACCAGGGGTTGACCTACAATGAGCAGTTCTTC. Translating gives CASSDQGLTYNEQFF.

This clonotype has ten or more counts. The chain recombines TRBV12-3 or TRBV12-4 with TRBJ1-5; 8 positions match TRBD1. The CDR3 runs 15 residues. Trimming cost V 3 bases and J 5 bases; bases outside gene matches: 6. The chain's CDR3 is CASSFGQGADQPQHF. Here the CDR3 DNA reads TGTGCCAGCAGTTTTGGGCAGGGGGCGGATCAGCCCCAGCATTTT.

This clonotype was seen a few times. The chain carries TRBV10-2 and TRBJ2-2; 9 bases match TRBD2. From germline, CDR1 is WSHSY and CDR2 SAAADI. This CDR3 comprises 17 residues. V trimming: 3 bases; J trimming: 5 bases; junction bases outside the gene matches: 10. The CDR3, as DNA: TGCGCCAGCAGTGACTATTTGCGGGGGGGTACAACCGGGGAGCTGTTTTTT. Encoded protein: CASSDYLRGGTTGELFF.

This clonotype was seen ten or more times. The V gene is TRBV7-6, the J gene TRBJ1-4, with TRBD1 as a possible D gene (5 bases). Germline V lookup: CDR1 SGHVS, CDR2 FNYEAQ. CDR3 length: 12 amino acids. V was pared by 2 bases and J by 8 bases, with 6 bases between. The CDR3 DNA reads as TGTGCCAGCAGCTTATGGGGGGAAAAACTGTTTTTT. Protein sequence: CASSLWGEKLFF.

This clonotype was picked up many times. CDR3 residues: CSALSGQGSYGYTF. The CDR3 DNA is TGCAGCGCATTATCGGGACAGGGGAGTTATGGCTACACCTTC. The chain couples TRBV29-1 to TRBJ1-2; 10 bases agree with TRBD1. The length of the CDR3 is 14 residues. Germline lookup yields CDR1 SQVTM and CDR2 ANQGSEA. V shed 7 bases and J 5 bases; nucleotides not matched to a gene: 10.

The DNA for the CDR3 is TGTGCCATCAGTCTGGACGGATATAGCAATCAGCCCCAGCATTTT. Protein product: CAISLDGYSNQPQHF. The gene calls are TRBV10-3 and TRBJ1-5, with unresolved D. Germline CDR1 and CDR2: ENHRY and SYGVKD. Trimming took off 5 bases at V and 0 bases at J, with 11 bases between the two ends. CDR3 length: 15 amino acids.